This T cell receptor beta chain was captured in a study of vaccination effects on CD4 cells after COVID-19. Germline assignment: CDR1 PRHDT and CDR2 FYEKMQ (reference sequence). The CDR3 totals 16 residues. Trimming removed 6 bases from V and 9 bases from J; junction bases left unmatched: 11. This clone was observed a handful of times. Its antigen remains unknown. Isolation of CD4+ T cells took place after about ten days of culture. The table came from immunoSEQ multiplex PCR; TCRdb's copy has only in-frame clones and leaves some out. The table shows some 36,000 clones, with approximately 67% occurring only once.

The source was CD4+ T cells from PBMCs cultured without peptide, collected before COVID-19 vaccination. The chain joins TRBV13 to TRBJ2-1; 13 positions agree with TRBD2. This TCR was sampled from a human donor who received a COVID-19 vaccine. The CDR3 nucleotides read TGTGCCAGCAGGCCTCCGGGACTAGCGGGATCTGGTGAGCAGTTCTTC. It encodes CASRPPGLAGSGEQFF.